This is a list of T cell receptor beta chains from one sample in a study of identical twins. MiXCR was run by TCRdb on the 5' RACE reads, yielding one entry per CDR3 protein. This sample has a few hundred thousand distinct CDR3 sequences, with approximately 8.3% found just once. This sample was shared with a second study, whose subject was yellow fever vaccine responses in identical twins.

Sequencing was done on a sample of CD8+ T cells sorted from blood. The receptors here all came from a woman in her late teens or twenties in good health. Both conserved end residues are part of each CDR3. The D gene is left open where the match is weak. Expanded clones are given a class, and other clones once, few, many or no size at all.

v_gene	d_gene	abundance	j_gene	CDR3nt	CDR3aa
TRBV7-6	NA	many	TRBJ2-5	TGTGCCAGCAGCTTAGCTGGAAAGACCCAGTACTTC	CASSLAGKTQYF
TRBV9	TRBD2	NA	TRBJ2-1	TGTGCCAGCAGCGTGGGGGGGAGATTGGGCTACAATGAGCAGTTCTTC	CASSVGGRLGYNEQFF
TRBV5-1	TRBD2	NA	TRBJ2-1	TGCGCCAGCAGCTTGGGACTAGCGTTAAGCTCCTACAATGAGCAGTTCTTC	CASSLGLALSSYNEQFF
TRBV27	NA	few	TRBJ2-3	TGTGCCAGCAGTTTATCTCTTTACACAGATACGCAGTATTTT	CASSLSLYTDTQYF
TRBV4-3	NA	NA	TRBJ2-7	TGCGCCAGCAGCCAAGATCAAGCGGAGGGGTACGAGCAGTACTTC	CASSQDQAEGYEQYF
TRBV3-1	TRBD2	many	TRBJ2-1	TGTGCCAGCAGCCTTCTAGCGGGAGGGGTCGTCTCCTACAATGAGCAGTTCTTC	CASSLLAGGVVSYNEQFF
TRBV7-2	NA	NA	TRBJ2-3	TGTGCCAGCAGCACTCCCCCGACTAGAGGAGATACGCAGTATTTT	CASSTPPTRGDTQYF
TRBV12-3/TRBV12-4	NA	NA	TRBJ1-2	TGTGCCAGCAGTTCCGGGACCCCTCTCAAGGGCTACACCTTC	CASSSGTPLKGYTF
TRBV27	TRBD1	few	TRBJ2-1	TGTGCCAGCAAAATCCTTAGGGGGCAGTATGAGCAGTTCTTC	CASKILRGQYEQFF
TRBV13	NA	many	TRBJ2-7	TGTGCCAGCAGCCCCGAGCGCTCCTACGAGCAGTACTTC	CASSPERSYEQYF
TRBV7-3	TRBD1	many	TRBJ2-1	TGTGCCAGCAGCTCGACAGGGGGTGGTTACAATGAGCAGTTCTTC	CASSSTGGGYNEQFF
TRBV7-9	NA	few	TRBJ2-7	TGTGCCAGCAGCTTAGAAGGTTGGCAGGCGGACGAGCAGTACTTC	CASSLEGWQADEQYF
TRBV7-6	NA	few	TRBJ2-2	TGTGCCAGCAGCTCACGCCTGGAGGATCCCGGGGAGCTGTTTTTT	CASSSRLEDPGELFF
TRBV10-1	TRBD1	NA	TRBJ1-1	TGCGCCAGCAGGGCCAAGGGGGCCCCTGAAGCTTTCTTT	CASRAKGAPEAFF
TRBV4-2	NA	few	TRBJ2-5	TGTGCCAGCAGCCCGGACCCGGGCCTCTCGGGTCTCCCCTACTTC	CASSPDPGLSGLPYF
TRBV7-9	NA	few	TRBJ2-3	TGTGCCAGCAGCTTAGCAGGGGCCACTAGCACAGATACGCAGTATTTT	CASSLAGATSTDTQYF
TRBV18	NA	few	TRBJ2-1	TGTGCCAGCTCACCATTCCCCTACAATGAGCAGTTCTTC	CASSPFPYNEQFF
TRBV7-9	NA	few	TRBJ1-1	TGTGCCAGCAGCTCGAACCACCCTGGCAGGAAGAAAACTGAAGCTTTCTTT	CASSSNHPGRKKTEAFF
TRBV29-1	NA	few	TRBJ1-1	TGCAGCGTTGATGCAGGGATACCTGAAGCTTTCTTT	CSVDAGIPEAFF
TRBV28	NA	NA	TRBJ2-7	TGTGCCAGCAGTTTAGTCGGGGAGATTTTCTACGAGCAGTACTTC	CASSLVGEIFYEQYF
TRBV20-1	TRBD2	few	TRBJ2-1	TGCAGTGCTAGAGGGGGAGGGGAGGTTGAGCAGTTCTTC	CSARGGGEVEQFF
TRBV12-3/TRBV12-4	NA	NA	TRBJ2-2	TGTGGTATTGGGCTAGAGAACACCGGGGAGCTGTTTTTT	CGIGLENTGELFF
TRBV28	NA	many	TRBJ2-1	TGTGCCAGCGCCTCTCGGGAGTTGTACAATGAGCAGTTCTTC	CASASRELYNEQFF
TRBV27	NA	NA	TRBJ2-7	TGTGCCAGAAGTTTTCCTGGGACGTACGAGCAGTACTTC	CARSFPGTYEQYF
TRBV7-9	NA	NA	TRBJ2-3	TGTGCCAGCAGCTTACCCGGTTGGGGGGATACGCAGTATTTT	CASSLPGWGDTQYF
TRBV5-6	TRBD1	few	TRBJ2-7	TGTGCCAGCAGCTTTGGGACAGGGGGGCTCTACGAGCAGTACTTC	CASSFGTGGLYEQYF
TRBV27	NA	NA	TRBJ2-5	TGTGCCAGCAGTTTGGGCAGACTACAAGAGACCCAGTACTTC	CASSLGRLQETQYF
TRBV4-1	TRBD2	few	TRBJ2-7	TGCGCCAGCAGCGAAGGTTTGGGTGGGGGGGACGAGCAGTACTTC	CASSEGLGGGDEQYF
TRBV29-1	TRBD1	few	TRBJ2-3	TGCAGCGTTGGACTACAGGGGGCTACGGATACGCAGTATTTT	CSVGLQGATDTQYF
TRBV29-1	NA	many	TRBJ2-2	TGCAGCGTTATACAGAACACCGGGGAGCTGTTTTTT	CSVIQNTGELFF
TRBV28	TRBD2	NA	TRBJ2-1	TGTGCCAGCAGCACTTGGGCACGGGGGGGGCCACACAATGAGCAGTTCTTC	CASSTWARGGPHNEQFF
TRBV7-9	NA	few	TRBJ2-1	TGTGCCAGCAGCTCACAGGGAGACAATGAGCAGTTCTTC	CASSSQGDNEQFF